This T cell receptor (beta chain) was profiled in a study of shared clonotypes between healthy human individuals. General observations from the study: A few donors had roughly 5% of their naive CD4 clonotypes in common.

Some clones are missing from TCRdb's copy, which holds only in-frame ones; the method was immunoSEQ multiplex PCR. The profile covers hundreds of thousands of clones, with 96% appearing a single time and about 0.32% taken by the ten largest. As regards this clone: The antigen remains unidentified.

The germline CDR1 and CDR2 sequences are MNHEY and SVGAGI. V shed 8 bases and J shed 6 bases, with 14 bases lying between them. CDR3 length: 13 residues. Material: memory CD8+ T cells sorted from blood. Documented subset: CD45RO+ cells pooled with CCR7-negative TemRA cells. This sequence joins TRBV6-5 and TRBJ2-1; no reliable D call. This sequence originates from a man in his thirties or forties in good health. The CDR3 DNA reads as TGTGCCAGCCCTGAGACCGACGTCAATGAGCAGTTCTTC. Its translation: CASPETDVNEQFF.